This T cell receptor (beta chain) appears in the sequencing data of a study of shared clonotypes between healthy human individuals. V lost 3 bases, J lost 4 bases, and 3 bases stayed unmatched. Germline V gene sequence: CDR1 KGHSH, CDR2 LQKENI. The length of the CDR3 is 14 residues. Sequencing used immunoSEQ multiplex PCR; TCRdb keeps in-frame clones, though not all of them. Among some 1.4 million clones, more than 95% were seen once, and the ten largest hold approximately 1%. There were no recent acute infections or vaccinations among the donors, who were healthy HIV-negative adults. V and J are TRBV18 and TRBJ2-5; 9 positions match TRBD2. The receptor's source is a man aged 25 to 40 in good health. The sequencing input was naive CD4+ T cells sorted from blood. Regarding subset: CD45RA+ positively selected. CDR3 coding DNA: TGTGCCAGCTCACCGCGGGAGGGCCCAGAGACCCAGTACTTC. This translates into CASSPREGPETQYF.